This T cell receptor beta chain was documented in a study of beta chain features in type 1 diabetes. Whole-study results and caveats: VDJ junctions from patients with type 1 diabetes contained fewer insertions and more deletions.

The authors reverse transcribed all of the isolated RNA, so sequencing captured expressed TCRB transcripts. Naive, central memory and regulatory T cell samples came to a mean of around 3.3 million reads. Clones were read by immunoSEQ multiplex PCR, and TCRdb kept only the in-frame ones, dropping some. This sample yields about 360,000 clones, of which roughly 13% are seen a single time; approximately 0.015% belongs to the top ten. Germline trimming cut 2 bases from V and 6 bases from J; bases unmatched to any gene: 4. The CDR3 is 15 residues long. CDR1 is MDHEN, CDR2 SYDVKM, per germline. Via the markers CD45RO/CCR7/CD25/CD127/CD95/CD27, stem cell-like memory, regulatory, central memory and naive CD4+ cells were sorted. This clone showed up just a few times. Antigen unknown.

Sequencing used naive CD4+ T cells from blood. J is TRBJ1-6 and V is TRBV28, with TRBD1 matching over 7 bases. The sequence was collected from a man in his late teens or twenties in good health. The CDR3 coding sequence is TGTGCCAGCAGTTTAAGGCGACAGGGTAATTCACCCCTCCACTTT. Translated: CASSLRRQGNSPLHF.